This T cell receptor (beta chain) derives from a study of T cells in Graves' hyperthyroidism and ophthalmopathy. Overall study results and limits: Ophthalmopathy could be told apart from stable hyperthyroidism with a 13 V-J model. Most clonotypes that expanded in the thyroid above 0.001 also showed up in blood.

RNA transcripts were the template for amplifying TCR beta CDR3 regions. Initially, a first-round RT-PCR of the TCR CDR3 employed the HTBI primer set. TCRdb passed the multiplex PCR reads through MiXCR, listing each CDR3 protein once. The table has roughly 580,000 distinct CDR3 sequences, approximately 14% seen once. This clonotype was counted many times. The antigen is not known. The ends lost 3 bases at V and 3 bases at J; junction bases unmatched: 7. This CDR3 is 15 amino acids long. Germline V CDR1 and CDR2: MNHEY, SMNVEV (reference sequence). Each patient was aged 18 to 65 and had newly diagnosed hyperthyroidism of under 2 months' duration. Uncontrolled infection, other autoimmune disease, pregnancy or lactation barred patients from enrollment.

V gene TRBV27 combines with J gene TRBJ2-7; TRBD1 agrees at 8 bases. The sample was blood. The sequence was obtained from a young woman with Graves' hyperthyroidism that later progressed to Graves' ophthalmopathy. The CDR3 nucleotides read TGTGCCAGCAGTTTTCCCGGACAGGGTTTCTACGAGCAGTACTTC. It specifies CASSFPGQGFYEQYF.